The clone carrying this TCR beta chain has ten or more counts. What it binds is unknown. The V and J ends lost 0 bases and 2 bases, in that order; junction bases with no gene match: 6. Germline V CDR1 and CDR2: DFQATT, SNEGSKA (reference sequence). The CDR3 runs to 15 residues. RNA transcripts yielded amplified TCR beta CDR3 regions. The HTBI primer set drove a first-round RT-PCR of the TCR CDR3. TCRdb fed the multiplex PCR reads into MiXCR, producing one record per CDR3 protein. The sample contains over 250,000 distinct CDR3 sequences, approximately 26% of which appear only once. The patients, who ranged from 18 to 65 in age, presented with newly diagnosed hyperthyroidism lasting under 2 months. The data belong to a study of T cells in Graves' hyperthyroidism and ophthalmopathy. Study-wide context: Blood from the periphery was taken at initial diagnosis, before any treatment.

Whole-study findings and limits: Stable hyperthyroidism was told apart from ophthalmopathy by a model built on 13 V-J features.

This sequence originates from a man aged 40-55 years with Graves' hyperthyroidism that later progressed to Graves' ophthalmopathy. The chain has TRBV20-1 and TRBJ2-7; TRBD2 matches 8 bases. The sample taken for sequencing was blood. The CDR3 region has the DNA TGCAGTGCTAGAGACCAGACTAGCGTTGCCTACGAGCAGTACTTC. Its translation is CSARDQTSVAYEQYF.